These 4 T cell receptor beta chains share one sample of origin, sequenced in a study of shared clonotypes between healthy human individuals. Some clones are missing from TCRdb's copy, which holds only in-frame ones; the method was immunoSEQ multiplex PCR. The sample yields fewer than 650,000 clones, about three quarters seen once. Sequenced: PBMCs. The receptors were sampled from a woman aged 40-49 years in good health. Some clones in this sample may be carry-over from other donors' samples.

The chain carries TRBV4-1 and TRBJ2-1, with 15 bases that match TRBD2. V lost 6 bases to trimming and J lost 10 bases; unmatched junction nucleotides: 7. This CDR3 spans 15 amino acids. CDR1 MGHRA and CDR2 YSYEKL come from the germline V gene. The CDR3 sequence: CASRPGLAGGREQFF. DNA for the CDR3: TGCGCCAGCAGACCAGGACTAGCGGGAGGGCGCGAGCAGTTCTTC.

At least ten counts were recorded for this clone. The CDR3 here is CASSSREAPGKLFF. CDR3 coding DNA: TGTGCCAGCAGTTCCCGGGAGGCCCCCGGAAAACTGTTTTTT. The rearrangement uses TRBV6-5 and TRBJ1-4; D not resolved. Germline assignment: CDR1 MNHEY and CDR2 SVGAGI. The CDR3 covers 14 residues. V lost 4 bases and J 10 bases, leaving 16 bases between the germline ends.

This clone was counted only a few times. This specimen includes other DNA sequences encoding the same CDR3. This chain links TRBV6-1 with TRBJ1-2; 7 bases align to TRBD1. J was trimmed by 4 bases and V by 1 base; bases with no gene match: 3. Germline CDR1 MNHNS, CDR2 SASEGT. CDR3 length: 14 residues. CDR3 DNA sequence: TGTGCCAGCAGTGAAGGGGACAGCCTCTATGGCTACACCTTC. Translated: CASSEGDSLYGYTF.

The chain employs TRBV6-5 and TRBJ2-7; perhaps TRBD2 as D (6 bases). V dropped 11 bases and J dropped 3 bases, with 17 bases sitting between them. The length of the CDR3 is 13 residues. Germline-derived CDR1 and CDR2 are MNHEY and SVGAGI. The CDR3 protein is CAPGSSADYEQYF. In DNA, the CDR3 is TGTGCCCCAGGCTCTAGCGCCGACTACGAGCAGTACTTC.